This T cell receptor beta chain was recovered during a study of cytomegalovirus exposure and HLA in healthy donors. Notes on the study in general: Analyzed later, most CMV-associated TCR beta chains appeared HLA-restricted. Of the V segments, some could not be distinguished, including TRBV6-2 and TRBV6-3, and were excluded.

Primers for the PCR totalled 60 Vbeta and 13 Jbeta. TCRdb's table, derived via immunoSEQ multiplex PCR, lists solely in-frame clones and lacks some. The sample table includes just over 50,000 clones. As regards this clone: What it recognizes is unknown.

Looked up from germline, CDR1 is MDHEN and CDR2 is SYDVKM. The CDR3 spans 13 residues. V gave up 10 bases and J gave up 5 bases; unmatched junction bases: 10. The specimen sequenced was PBMCs. V usage is TRBV28 and J usage is TRBJ1-2, with 7 bases fitting TRBD1. The clonotype was recovered from a woman aged 60-70 years in good health and CMV-seropositive. CDR3 bases: TGTGCCACCCTGAGGACAGGTCGATATGGCTACACCTTC. Its protein product is CATLRTGRYGYTF.